There are many counts of the clone carrying this T cell receptor (beta chain). No antigen is known for it. These data come from a study of beta chain features in type 1 diabetes. In the study overall: Across every sample, roughly 100 million sorted cells were examined in total. General study findings and limits: There was a moderate but significant shortening of TCRB CDR3s in all four CD4+ subsets of Type 1 diabetes patients. Among type 1 diabetes patients, VDJ junctions had fewer insertions and more deletions.

All of the isolated RNA was reverse transcribed, so expressed TCRB transcripts were sequenced. The data were produced by immunoSEQ multiplex PCR, yet TCRdb's version contains in-frame clones alone and is incomplete. The data hold roughly 300,000 clones, with over 7% observed a single time. Between the trimmed V and J ends, which lost 0 bases and 4 bases, there was a span of 7 bases. This CDR3 spans 14 amino acids. Germline V CDR1 and CDR2: MNHEY, SVGAGI. Sorting of CD4+ naive, central memory, regulatory and stem cell-like memory cells was performed via CD45RO/CCR7/CD25/CD127/CD95/CD27. Purities over 95% were achieved in all sorted populations.

Sequencing input: central memory CD4+ T cells from blood. The sequence was collected from a man aged 30 to 45 with type 1 diabetes. The chain joins TRBV6-5 to TRBJ2-1; D uncertain. CDR3: CASSYSLDYNEQFF. CDR3 DNA: TGTGCCAGCAGTTACTCCTTGGATTACAATGAGCAGTTCTTC.